The next 22 T cell receptor beta chains were all read from a single sample in a study of shared T cell receptors in the human thymus. The repertoire was sequenced with immunoSEQ multiplex PCR; TCRdb's copy has only in-frame clones and lacks some. Of fewer than 700,000 clones listed, roughly 90% are singletons. These sequences were also reported in another study, on human thymus T cells.

Sequenced sample: thymocytes. Receptors originate from a boy younger than two with a congenital heart defect.

The table lists this clone with a few counts. The chain employs TRBV5-4 and TRBJ2-7; TRBD2 agrees at 9 bases. In germline, CDR1 is SGHNT, CDR2 YYREEE (reference sequence). The CDR3 extends over 15 amino acids. The V segment lost 5 bases and the J segment 7 bases; nucleotides outside the gene matches: 13. This CDR3 is CASSPSGRPPGEQYF. Written as DNA, the CDR3 is TGTGCCAGCAGTCCGAGCGGGAGGCCACCTGGGGAGCAGTACTTC.

This chain uses TRBV7-2 with TRBJ1-3, with D possibly being TRBD1 (5 bases). Germline V lookup: CDR1 SGHTA, CDR2 FQGNSA. Trimming pared 5 bases from V and 0 bases from J, leaving 14 bases between. The CDR3 consists of 16 residues. In nucleotides, the CDR3 is TGTGCCAGCAGCCCCGCCCCGGGGGGCTCTGGAAACACCATATATTTT. Its protein product is CASSPAPGGSGNTIYF.

The chain is built from TRBV5-1 and TRBJ2-7; TRBD2 matches 10 bases. Germline CDR1 is SGHRS and CDR2 is YFSETQ. This CDR3 has 15 amino acids. The J segment lost 2 bases and the V segment lost 4 bases, leaving 6 bases of the junction unmatched. The CDR3 coding sequence is TGCGCCAGCAGCCCAAGCGGGAGGGGAACCTACGAGCAGTACTTC. Amino acids: CASSPSGRGTYEQYF.

The chain employs TRBV11-1 and TRBJ1-2; no clear D. The length of the CDR3 is 13 residues. The V and J ends lost 1 base and 4 bases respectively, with 7 bases between them. Germline CDR1 is SGHAT and CDR2 is FQDESV (reference sequence). In DNA, the CDR3 is TGTGCCAGCAGCTTAGAGGACTTCTATGGCTACACCTTC. This sequence encodes CASSLEDFYGYTF.

V gene TRBV2 combines with J gene TRBJ2-5; D perhaps matches TRBD1 (5 bases). The CDR3 consists of 14 residues. The germline gives CDR1 SNHLY, CDR2 FYNNEI. V gave up 5 bases and J gave up 1 base, with 11 bases separating them. In DNA form, the CDR3 reads TGTGCCAGCAGTCCGGAGACAGTCCAAGAGACCCAGTACTTC. Its translation is CASSPETVQETQYF.

The chain is built from TRBV19 and TRBJ2-1; D is undetermined. The CDR3 is 13 amino acids. V shed 2 bases and J shed 5 bases, with 7 bases lying between them. The germline CDR1 and CDR2 sequences are LNHDA and SQIVND (reference sequence). CDR3 sequence: CASSISTHNEQFF. The CDR3 nucleotides read TGTGCCAGTAGTATAAGCACCCACAATGAGCAGTTCTTC.

A few counts support this clone. J is TRBJ2-7 and V is TRBV19; 9 nucleotides agree with TRBD2. The length of the CDR3 is 15 residues. The V gene's germline CDR1 is LNHDA and CDR2 SQIVND (reference sequence). V shed 5 bases and J 3 bases; nucleotides not matched to a gene: 8. CDR3 in amino acids: CASSPWTSAGYEQYF. In nucleotides, the CDR3 is TGTGCCAGTAGTCCCTGGACTAGCGCGGGCTACGAGCAGTACTTC.

This chain links TRBV9 with TRBJ2-1; possible D gene TRBD2, 5 bases. Deletions cut 1 base from V and 8 bases from J, with 7 bases between. The CDR3 has 12 residues. Germline CDR1 SGDLS, CDR2 YYNGEE. The CDR3 DNA sequence: TGTGCCAGCAGCGTATTGGGAGATGAGCAGTTCTTC. Its translation is CASSVLGDEQFF.

The chain couples TRBV27 to TRBJ2-7, with TRBD2 matching 7 bases. Germline lookup yields CDR1 MNHEY and CDR2 SMNVEV (reference sequence). V lost 6 bases and J lost 3; bases outside the gene matches: 14. This CDR3 spans 16 amino acids. CDR3 region: CASRPPRAGTLYEQYF. The CDR3 nucleotides read TGTGCCAGCAGGCCTCCCCGAGCGGGAACGCTCTACGAGCAGTACTTC.

The gene calls are TRBV6-6 and TRBJ2-1, with 7 bases aligning to TRBD1. The CDR3 has 15 residues. Germline V lookup: CDR1 MNHNY, CDR2 SVGAGI (reference sequence). The junction had 12 bases not matched to a gene; V was cut back by 10 bases and J by 3 bases. The CDR3 DNA follows: TGTGCCACCCGAAACAAGGGGGCCATCTACAATGAGCAGTTCTTC. Residues: CATRNKGAIYNEQFF.

The chain couples TRBV5-6 to TRBJ2-7, with a tentative D call TRBD1 (6 bases). V was cut by 0 bases and J by 5 bases, with 12 bases left in between. The V gene's germline CDR1 is SGHDT and CDR2 YYEEEE. The CDR3 sequence is 14 residues long. CDR3 residues: CASSLDQGLNEQYF. CDR3 bases: TGTGCCAGCAGCTTGGACCAGGGGCTTAACGAGCAGTACTTC.

Concerning this clone: Sequence at one end of the junction differs from germline and may be a read error. The J gene is TRBJ2-6, the V gene TRBV27; the D gene is possibly TRBD1 (5 bases). The germline V gene encodes CDR1 MNHEY and CDR2 SMNVEV (reference sequence). The CDR3 sequence is 14 residues long. The chain's CDR3 is CASSFFSGANVLTF. The CDR3 DNA reads as TGTGCCAGCAGTTTTTTCTCTGGGGCCAACGTCCTGACCTTC.

The chain joins TRBV5-6 to TRBJ1-1; the D gene is possibly TRBD1 (6 bases). V was clipped by 0 bases and J by 2 bases, with 11 bases between them. The length of the CDR3 is 15 residues. Germline loops: CDR1 SGHDT, CDR2 YYEEEE. CDR3 DNA: TGTGCCAGCAGCTTGGGGACGACAGGCAACACTGAAGCTTTCTTT. Translating it yields CASSLGTTGNTEAFF.

V gene TRBV19 combines with J gene TRBJ2-7; 8 bases line up with TRBD1. J lost 2 bases, V lost 6 bases, and 9 bases had no gene match. The CDR3 loop spans 15 amino acids. CDR1 is LNHDA, CDR2 SQIVND, per germline (reference sequence). DNA for the CDR3: TGTGCCAGTAGGGACGCCGGGACAGGCCCCTACGAGCAGTACTTC. Its translation is CASRDAGTGPYEQYF.

The genes are TRBV5-6 and TRBJ1-2, with 7 bases lining up with TRBD1. Germline V lookup: CDR1 SGHDT, CDR2 YYEEEE. The CDR3 runs 14 residues. The V segment lost 6 bases and the J segment 4 bases; nucleotides outside the gene matches: 9. CDR3 region: CASTPDRSSYGYTF. In DNA form, the CDR3 reads TGTGCCAGCACCCCGGACAGGTCGAGCTATGGCTACACCTTC.

The rearrangement links TRBV27 to TRBJ2-5; D may be TRBD2 (6 bases). CDR3 size: 16 residues. Trimming stripped 5 bases from V and 1 base from J, with 17 bases between. Germline V gene sequence: CDR1 MNHEY, CDR2 SMNVEV (reference sequence). The CDR3 reads CASSKNPPGLQETQYF. The CDR3 DNA is TGTGCCAGCAGTAAGAACCCTCCGGGACTCCAAGAGACCCAGTACTTC.

The chain couples TRBV6-1 to TRBJ2-5; tentative D call: TRBD1 (6 bases). CDR3 length: 13 amino acids. The V end was cut by 8 bases, the J end by 4 bases, with 14 bases between. The germline V gene encodes CDR1 MNHNS and CDR2 SASEGT. CDR3 protein: CASGGRHRETQYF. The CDR3 DNA reads TGTGCCAGCGGGGGCAGGCACCGAGAGACCCAGTACTTC.

The chain recombines TRBV4-3 with TRBJ2-7; maybe TRBD2 (6 bases). CDR3 length: 16 residues. Trimming stripped 3 bases from V and 3 bases from J, with 18 bases between. CDR1 LGHNA and CDR2 YSLEER come from the germline V gene. The CDR3 reads CASSQDTGTGDYEQYF. CDR3 in DNA: TGCGCCAGCAGCCAGGATACCGGGACTGGGGACTACGAGCAGTACTTC.

The chain employs TRBV11-2 and TRBJ2-1; 10 bases are a match to TRBD2. This CDR3 is 17 amino acids long. V lost 5 bases and J lost 1; bases outside the gene matches: 8. In germline, CDR1 is SGHAT, CDR2 FQNNGV. This chain's CDR3 is CASSTYSGRHSYNEQFF. The DNA for the CDR3 is TGTGCCAGCAGCACCTATAGCGGGAGGCATTCCTACAATGAGCAGTTCTTC.

The chain couples TRBV2 to TRBJ2-1, with TRBD2 matching 11 bases. The CDR3 contains 16 residues. The germline CDR1 and CDR2 sequences are SNHLY and FYNNEI. V shed 1 base and J 6 bases; nucleotides not matched to a gene: 5. CDR3 amino acids: CASSEVISGRANEQFF. CDR3 nucleotides: TGTGCCAGCAGTGAAGTGATTAGCGGGAGGGCCAATGAGCAGTTCTTC.

In its sample, this clone was seen a few times. The V gene is TRBV6-6, the J gene TRBJ2-1; no firm D call. Germline V CDR1 and CDR2: MNHNY, SVGAGI (reference sequence). CDR3 length: 16 amino acids. With 1 base removed from V and 0 bases from J, the gap between germline ends came to 10 bases. The CDR3 here is CASSYYQIGSYNEQFF. CDR3 DNA: TGTGCCAGCAGTTACTATCAAATCGGCTCCTACAATGAGCAGTTCTTC.

The V call is TRBV14, the J call TRBJ2-7; D is perhaps TRBD2 (6 bases). The V gene lost 0 bases and the J gene lost 6 bases, with 9 bases spanning the gap. The CDR3 extends over 13 amino acids. Germline loops: CDR1 SGHDN, CDR2 FVKESK. In DNA, the CDR3 is TGTGCCAGCAGCCAAGATCTGGGGGGCGAGCAGTACTTC. Protein: CASSQDLGGEQYF.